One and the same sample provided the 28 T cell receptor beta chains below, sequenced in a study of blood T cell repertoires in COVID-19. Clones were sequenced by immunoSEQ multiplex PCR, and TCRdb holds only the in-frame ones, with some missing. The sample includes about 440,000 clones, 70% to 90% seen only once; the top ten take under 2%. Sequencing was carried out using PBMCs or T cells enriched from blood (not recorded which). Receptors originate from a woman under 30 with acute COVID-19.

This chain uses TRBV6-5 with TRBJ1-1; D unclear. The V gene lost 0 bases and the J gene lost 4 bases, with 9 bases spanning the gap. Germline lookup yields CDR1 MNHEY and CDR2 SVGAGI. The CDR3 contains 14 residues. CDR3: CASSYSMYSTEAFF. In nucleotides, the CDR3 is TGTGCCAGCAGTTACTCGATGTATAGCACTGAAGCTTTCTTT.

The chain couples TRBV5-4 to TRBJ2-2, with TRBD2 matching 15 bases. The CDR3 is made up of 16 amino acids. CDR1 is SGHNT, CDR2 YYREEE, per germline (reference sequence). With V trimmed by 2 bases and J by 6 bases, 2 bases remained unmatched. The DNA for the CDR3 is TGTGCCAGCAGCTTACGGACTAGCGGGAGGGCCGGGGAGCTGTTTTTT. It encodes CASSLRTSGRAGELFF. The complete variable domain, with remaining parts taken from reference TRBV5-4 and TRBJ2-2, reads ETGVTQSPTHLIKTRGQQVTLRCSSQSGHNTVSWYQQALGQGPQFIFQYYREEENGRGNFPPRFSGLQFPNYSSELNVNALELDDSALYLCASSLRTSGRAGELFFGEGSRLTVL.

This clone was detected only once. This sequence joins TRBV5-1 and TRBJ1-1, with D unclear. CDR3 size: 12 residues. CDR1 is SGHRS, CDR2 YFSETQ, per germline. V lost 3 bases, J lost 2 bases, and 5 bases lay in between. DNA for the CDR3: TGCGCCAGCAGCTCCTATAACACTGAAGCTTTCTTT. Its protein is CASSSYNTEAFF.

The chain has TRBV7-9 and TRBJ2-2; the D gene is possibly TRBD1 (6 bases). Germline CDR1 reads SEHNR; CDR2 reads FQNEAQ (reference sequence). The CDR3 has 15 residues. V lost 4 bases and J 2 bases, leaving 11 bases between the germline ends. CDR3 loop: CASSSNRENTGELFF. Written as DNA, the CDR3 is TGTGCCAGCAGCTCTAACAGGGAAAACACCGGGGAGCTGTTTTTT.

This clone was counted once. The chain recombines TRBV7-6 with TRBJ2-3; 7 positions match TRBD2. CDR1 and CDR2 from the germline V gene are SGHVS and FNYEAQ. The CDR3 has 16 residues. The junction had 12 bases not matched to a gene; V was cut back by 7 bases and J by 2 bases. This CDR3 reads CASTPSPAGNTDTQYF. The CDR3 region has the DNA TGTGCCAGCACCCCCTCCCCAGCGGGGAACACAGATACGCAGTATTTT.

The V gene is TRBV28, the J gene TRBJ1-5; D is undetermined. Germline V gives CDR1 MDHEN, CDR2 SYDVKM. CDR3 length: 14 amino acids. The V end was cut by 1 base, the J end by 4 bases, with 8 bases between. This chain's CDR3 is CASSLFFGNQPQHF. CDR3 in DNA: TGTGCCAGCAGTTTATTCTTCGGGAATCAGCCCCAGCATTTT. The variable domain in full, completed from reference TRBV28 and TRBJ1-5, reads DVKVTQSSRYLVKRTGEKVFLECVQDMDHENMFWYRQDPGLGLRLIYFSYDVKMKEKGDIPEGYSVSREKKERFSLILESASTNQTSMYLCASSLFFGNQPQHFGDGTRLSIL.

This sequence joins TRBV7-2 and TRBJ2-7; D is perhaps TRBD1 (5 bases). Germline CDR1 and CDR2: SGHTA and FQGNSA. CDR3 length equals 13 residues. Trimming took off 5 bases at V and 2 bases at J, with 10 bases between the two ends. The CDR3 sequence: CASSDDSPYEQYF. Written as DNA, the CDR3 is TGTGCCAGCAGCGACGACAGTCCCTACGAGCAGTACTTC.

The rearrangement links TRBV11-2 to TRBJ1-2, with D hard to call. CDR1 and CDR2 (germline): SGHAT, FQNNGV. The CDR3 extends over 12 amino acids. V was cut by 5 bases and J by 4 bases, with 8 bases left in between. In nucleotides, the CDR3 is TGTGCCAGCAGCCCAGGCCCCTATGGCTACACCTTC. This sequence encodes CASSPGPYGYTF.

In this sample, this clone turned up a few times. This chain joins TRBV29-1 and TRBJ1-4, with TRBD1 matching over 8 bases. CDR1 SQVTM and CDR2 ANQGSEA come from the germline V gene. The CDR3 sequence is 11 residues long. Trimming cost V 8 bases and J 8 bases; bases outside gene matches: 4. CDR3 region: CSIRTGEKLFF. CDR3 nucleotide sequence: TGCAGCATCCGGACAGGGGAAAAACTGTTTTTT.

This clone was counted only a few times. The chain carries TRBV5-1 and TRBJ2-7, with TRBD1 as a possible D gene (6 bases). This CDR3 has 14 residues. CDR1 and CDR2 (germline): SGHRS, YFSETQ. V dropped 1 base and J dropped 1 base, with 9 bases sitting between them. CDR3 in amino acids: CASSLHRDSYEQYF. The CDR3 nucleotides are TGCGCCAGCAGCTTGCACAGGGATTCCTACGAGCAGTACTTC.

V usage is TRBV24-1 and J usage is TRBJ2-2; D not certain. Germline V gene lookup returns CDR1 KGHDR and CDR2 SFDVKD. Trimming took 6 bases from V and 0 from J, leaving 13 bases between them. This CDR3 is 16 amino acids long. The DNA of the CDR3 is TGTGCCACCAGTCTCGGTAAATATACGAACACCGGGGAGCTGTTTTTT. Translation gives CATSLGKYTNTGELFF.

The genes are TRBV7-9 and TRBJ1-1, with TRBD1 as a possible D gene (5 bases). Germline V lookup: CDR1 SEHNR, CDR2 FQNEAQ (reference sequence). The CDR3 is made up of 12 amino acids. The V end lost 5 bases, the J end lost 11 bases, and 15 bases lay between the germline ends. The CDR3 reads CASSLGTAGAFF. CDR3 nucleotide sequence: TGTGCCAGCAGCCTAGGGACGGCGGGTGCTTTCTTT.

In nucleotides, the CDR3 is TGTGCCAGCAGCTTAGAACAGGGAGGGGCAGGGACCCAGTACTTC. Translating it yields CASSLEQGGAGTQYF. The V call is TRBV13, the J call TRBJ2-5, with D possibly being TRBD2 (7 bases). The CDR3 consists of 15 residues. The germline V gene encodes CDR1 PRHDT and CDR2 FYEKMQ (reference sequence). V shed 1 base and J shed 7 bases, with 16 bases lying between them.

The V gene is TRBV6-5, the J gene TRBJ1-5; possibly TRBD1 for D (6 bases). This CDR3 has 14 residues. With 6 bases removed from V and 9 bases from J, the gap between germline ends came to 18 bases. The V gene's germline CDR1 is MNHEY and CDR2 SVGAGI. Written as DNA, the CDR3 is TGTGCCAGCAGCAGAACAGGGTACCCATCGCCCCAGCATTTT. Amino acids: CASSRTGYPSPQHF.

The genes are TRBV9 and TRBJ1-6; D ambiguous. Germline CDR1 reads SGDLS; CDR2 reads YYNGEE. The germline V and J ends were trimmed by 5 bases and 3 bases, with 12 bases remaining between them. This CDR3 region has 15 residues. This chain's CDR3 is CASSRDFSYNSPLHF. In DNA, the CDR3 is TGTGCCAGCAGTCGAGACTTTAGCTATAATTCACCCCTCCACTTT.

The chain recombines TRBV6-5 with TRBJ2-6; a possible D gene is TRBD1 (6 bases). The CDR3 runs to 13 residues. The germline V gene encodes CDR1 MNHEY and CDR2 SVGAGI. Trimming took off 6 bases at V and 4 bases at J, with 7 bases between the two ends. The CDR3 DNA sequence: TGTGCCAGCAGAGACAGGGGGGCCAACGTCCTGACTTTC. It translates to CASRDRGANVLTF.

The V and J genes are TRBV27 and TRBJ1-2; 9 bases align to TRBD1. Germline V gives CDR1 MNHEY, CDR2 SMNVEV (reference sequence). The CDR3 has 14 amino acids. Trimming at V came to 5 bases and at J to 4 bases, leaving 5 bases not matched to a gene. Here the CDR3 reads CASSPGTGSYGYTF. As DNA, the CDR3 is TGTGCCAGCAGTCCCGGGACAGGGTCCTATGGCTACACCTTC.

The chain joins TRBV9 to TRBJ1-4; TRBD1 matches 7 bases. Germline trimming cut 2 bases from V and 7 bases from J; bases unmatched to any gene: 14. CDR1 is SGDLS, CDR2 YYNGEE, per germline. The CDR3 totals 17 residues. The CDR3 sequence: CASSVPSQGGESEKLFF. The DNA for the CDR3 is TGTGCCAGCAGCGTCCCATCCCAAGGGGGCGAGAGTGAAAAACTGTTTTTT.

The chain carries TRBV6-1 and TRBJ1-4; D not certain. This CDR3 has 13 residues. V was pared by 1 base and J by 4 bases, with 4 bases between. CDR1 is MNHNS, CDR2 SASEGT, per germline. CDR3 sequence (DNA): TGTGCCAGCAGTGAAGGTTATAATGAAAAACTGTTTTTT. The encoded protein is CASSEGYNEKLFF.

The rearrangement uses TRBV7-2 and TRBJ1-2; no clear D. Trimming left V 1 base short and J 5 bases short, with 8 bases between. The CDR3 spans 13 residues. CDR1 SGHTA and CDR2 FQGNSA come from the germline V gene. The CDR3 sequence: CASSLDERYGYTF. CDR3 DNA sequence: TGTGCCAGCAGCTTAGACGAGAGGTATGGCTACACCTTC.

The chain joins TRBV2 to TRBJ1-1, with unresolved D. V gave up 7 bases and J gave up 9 bases, with 12 bases separating them. The CDR3 runs 11 residues. Germline loops: CDR1 SNHLY, CDR2 FYNNEI. CDR3 sequence (DNA): TGTGCCAGCAAAGCAGGCGCAAAAGCTTTCTTT. Its translation: CASKAGAKAFF.

The chain joins TRBV28 to TRBJ2-4; D not certain. Germline loops: CDR1 MDHEN, CDR2 SYDVKM. Trimming removed 6 bases at V and 3 bases at J, with 15 bases between. The CDR3 is 15 residues long. DNA of the CDR3: TGTGCCAGCAGCCCAGGTGGTGTACTCAAAAACATTCAGTACTTC. It codes for CASSPGGVLKNIQYF. The whole variable domain, filled in from reference TRBV28 and TRBJ2-4, reads DVKVTQSSRYLVKRTGEKVFLECVQDMDHENMFWYRQDPGLGLRLIYFSYDVKMKEKGDIPEGYSVSREKKERFSLILESASTNQTSMYLCASSPGGVLKNIQYFGAGTRLSVL.

The CDR3 loop reads CASSQDLGAGNTIYF. The CDR3, as DNA: TGTGCCAGCAGCCAAGATCTGGGGGCAGGAAACACCATATATTTT. V usage is TRBV3-1 (or the pseudogene TRBV3-2) and J usage is TRBJ1-3; D is possibly TRBD1 (6 bases). CDR1 and CDR2 from the germline V gene are LGHDT and YNNKEL (reference sequence). This CDR3 region has 15 residues. The V end lost 0 bases, the J end lost 4 bases, and 10 bases lay between the germline ends.

The gene calls are TRBV7-2 and TRBJ2-6; D not resolved. V shed 7 bases and J shed 2 bases, with 12 bases lying between them. The germline gives CDR1 SGHTA, CDR2 FQGNSA. The CDR3 is 15 amino acids. The CDR3 bases are TGTGCCAGCACCCTCGGGTGGGCTGGGGCCAACGTCCTGACTTTC. This translates into CASTLGWAGANVLTF.

The rearrangement uses TRBV7-9 and TRBJ2-7, with D perhaps TRBD1 (6 bases). The ends were cut back, 2 bases at V and 0 bases at J, with 11 bases in the middle. The CDR3 contains 15 residues. Germline CDR1 reads SEHNR; CDR2 reads FQNEAQ (reference sequence). CDR3 sequence reads: CASSLLGQSSYEQYF. CDR3 in DNA: TGTGCCAGCAGCTTACTAGGACAGAGCTCCTACGAGCAGTACTTC.

V and J are TRBV15 and TRBJ1-2, with D maybe TRBD1 (6 bases). The CDR3 contains 15 residues. Trimming left V 1 base short and J 0 bases short, with 9 bases between. Germline V gene lookup returns CDR1 LNHNV and CDR2 YYDKDF (reference sequence). DNA for the CDR3: TGTGCCACCAGCAGAGGACAGGACGCTAACTATGGCTACACCTTC. It translates to CATSRGQDANYGYTF. Combining the CDR3 with reference TRBV15 and TRBJ1-2 gives the whole variable domain DAMVIQNPRYQVTQFGKPVTLSCSQTLNHNVMYWYQQKSSQAPKLLFHYYDKDFNNEADTPDNFQSRRPNTSFCFLDIRSPGLGDTAMYLCATSRGQDANYGYTFGSGTRLTVV.

This rearrangement joins TRBV3-1 (or the pseudogene TRBV3-2) to TRBJ2-1; 7 bases are shared with TRBD1. The length of the CDR3 is 17 residues. Germline CDR1 is LGHDT and CDR2 is YNNKEL (reference sequence). V dropped 6 bases and J dropped 8; count of bases not matched to a gene: 19. The CDR3 DNA follows: TGTGCCAGCAGTCGCCCAGGGGTCAGAGGGGGCGGCGATGAGCAGTTCTTC. Protein: CASSRPGVRGGGDEQFF.

The CDR3 reads CASSRQGSPNQPQHF. In nucleotides, the CDR3 is TGTGCCAGTAGTAGACAGGGGAGTCCCAATCAGCCCCAGCATTTT. The chain has TRBV19 and TRBJ1-5, with 8 bases fitting TRBD1. CDR3 length equals 15 residues. CDR1 and CDR2 (germline): LNHDA, SQIVND (reference sequence). Trimming took 4 bases from V and 3 from J; bases not matched to a gene: 5.